The 10 T cell receptor beta chains below come from one sample, sequenced in a study of T-cell reconstitution after alpha-beta-depleted transplantation in children (dated by TCRdb to 2016 to 2017). The library was produced with PCR. Instrument on record: Illumina HiSeq 2500. Molecular barcoding was employed in the preparation of TCR libraries, with unique molecular identifiers being used to normalize TCRbeta repertoire quantification. Using fastp at Q25 and MiXCR, TCRdb reprocessed the public reads and kept productive beta chains. Entries that share a CDR3 protein sequence are merged under the most common genes and DNA. Across this sample there are fewer than 95,000 distinct CDR3 sequences, with 10% to 15% seen only once. More than 11% of the sample is taken by the ten largest. This specimen was PBMCs from the stem cell graft donor, taken from the stem cell graft. The receptors originated from a human donor who donated a stem cell graft to a child with inherited bone marrow failure.

The chain links TRBV9 to TRBJ1-4; a weak D match, TRBD1 (6 bases). V lost 0 bases to trimming and J lost 6 bases, with 15 bases between them. The CDR3 has 16 amino acids. Germline V gene data show CDR1 as SGDLS and CDR2 as YYNGEE. The CDR3: CASSVEPAGAYEKLFF. For the CDR3, the DNA is TGTGCCAGCAGCGTAGAGCCGGCAGGGGCATATGAAAAACTGTTTTTT.

This clonotype has ten or more counts. The chain has TRBV29-1 and TRBJ1-2, with D possibly TRBD1 on 5 matching bases. The V end was cut by 3 bases, the J end by 6 bases, with 17 bases between. CDR1 is SQVTM and CDR2 is ANQGSEA in the germline V gene. This CDR3 region has 14 residues. In DNA, the CDR3 is TGCAGCGTTGATTTTGGATTTGCGGGGGATGGCTACACCTTC. Its translation: CSVDFGFAGDGYTF.

The CDR3 nucleotides are TGTGCCAGCAGTTTAGCAGGATCCGTCAATCAGCCCCAGCATTTT. Its protein product is CASSLAGSVNQPQHF. The genes are TRBV12-3 or TRBV12-4 and TRBJ1-5; no definite D call. CDR3 length equals 15 residues. Trimming pared 0 bases from V and 3 bases from J, leaving 9 bases between.

This clonotype has only a few counts. The CDR3: CASSVRRGSTDTQYF. CDR3 coding DNA: TGTGCCAGCAGCGTACGGCGGGGTAGCACAGATACGCAGTATTTT. The rearrangement joins TRBV9 to TRBJ2-3; D perhaps matches TRBD2 (6 bases). The CDR3 length is 15 residues. In germline, CDR1 is SGDLS, CDR2 YYNGEE. The ends were cut back, 1 base at V and 0 bases at J, with 9 bases in the middle.

This clonotype was counted many times. The gene calls are TRBV13 and TRBJ2-7; TRBD1 agrees at 8 bases. Trimming removed 0 bases from V and 7 bases from J; junction bases left unmatched: 5. The CDR3 runs 14 residues. The V gene's germline CDR1 is PRHDT and CDR2 FYEKMQ (reference sequence). CDR3 bases: TGTGCCAGCAGCTTAGGGCAGGGGGCTTTGGAGCAGTACTTC. It encodes CASSLGQGALEQYF.

This clonotype was observed many times. The chain employs TRBV4-2 and TRBJ2-6; D is uncertain. CDR3 length: 16 residues. Germline lookup yields CDR1 LGHNA and CDR2 YNFKEQ. V shed 0 bases and J shed 0 bases, with 6 bases lying between them. DNA for the CDR3: TGTGCCAGCAGCCAAGAACTATTCTCTGGGGCCAACGTCCTGACTTTC. Translated, it gives CASSQELFSGANVLTF.

The V call is TRBV6-5, the J call TRBJ2-3, with 9 nucleotides matching TRBD2. J gave up 3 bases and V 4 bases, and 11 bases lay outside the gene matches. Germline V lookup: CDR1 MNHEY, CDR2 SVGAGI. The CDR3 is made up of 17 amino acids. The CDR3 is CASSSTQGSGRTDTQYF. The CDR3 nucleotides are TGTGCCAGCAGTTCCACCCAGGGTAGCGGGAGAACAGATACGCAGTATTTT.

The chain recombines TRBV10-2 with TRBJ2-5; 7 bases fit TRBD1. The CDR3 contains 13 residues. Germline CDR1 and CDR2: WSHSY and SAAADI. V shed 7 bases, J shed 1 base, and the junction held 3 bases outside the gene matches. CDR3 nucleotides: TGCGCCAGCAAGGCAGGGGGCCAAGAGACCCAGTACTTC. This sequence encodes CASKAGGQETQYF.

In this sample, this clonotype turned up many times. This chain connects TRBV29-1 to TRBJ2-5, with TRBD2 matching over 12 bases. CDR1 and CDR2 (germline): SQVTM, ANQGSEA. The CDR3 loop spans 15 amino acids. Unmatched junction bases numbered 7, after V lost 7 bases and J lost 1 base. The CDR3 is CSASLAGGGQETQYF. Here the CDR3 DNA reads TGCAGCGCCTCACTAGCGGGGGGCGGCCAAGAGACCCAGTACTTC.

The table lists this clonotype with many counts. The rearrangement joins TRBV24-1 to TRBJ1-5; D is ambiguous. The CDR3 has 12 residues. Germline-derived CDR1 and CDR2 are KGHDR and SFDVKD. V was trimmed by 5 bases and J by 9 bases, leaving 10 bases between them. CDR3: CATSGGSGPQHF. As DNA, the CDR3 is TGTGCCACCAGTGGGGGTTCGGGGCCCCAGCATTTT.